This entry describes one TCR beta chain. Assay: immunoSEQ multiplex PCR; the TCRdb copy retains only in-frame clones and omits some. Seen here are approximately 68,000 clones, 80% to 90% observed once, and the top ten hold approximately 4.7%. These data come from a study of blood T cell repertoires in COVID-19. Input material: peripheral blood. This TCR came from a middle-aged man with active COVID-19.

The CDR3 sequence is CASSMTGLNQPQHF. The CDR3 DNA reads TGTGCCAGCAGTATGACAGGGCTCAATCAGCCCCAGCATTTT. The chain carries TRBV6-5 and TRBJ1-5; 7 nucleotides align to TRBD1. This CDR3 spans 14 amino acids. V trimming: 5 bases; J trimming: 3 bases; junction bases outside the gene matches: 4. The germline gives CDR1 MNHEY, CDR2 SVGAGI.